This TCR beta chain appears in the sequencing data of a study of CD4 T cells in relation to SARS-CoV-2 and coronaviruses. Study as a whole: The restricting HLA molecule for shared crossreactive spike epitopes was mapped.

The unexposed donors gave CD4+ T cells in about 2011-2019, prior to COVID-19. CDR1 is SGHTA, CDR2 FQGNSA, per germline. Deletions cut 8 bases from V and 0 bases from J, with 14 bases between. CDR3 length: 15 residues. Study conclusions and caveats: No crossreactivity against non-spike viral proteins was tested here. Culture-expanded clones reflect memory recall rather than primary priming during culture.

In regard to this clone: What it binds is unknown.

Profiling relied on immunoSEQ multiplex PCR, and the TCRdb table lists in-frame clones only, not all of them. The table lists some 65,000 clones, around 86% of them singletons, with over 1.5% in the top ten. The chain links TRBV7-2 to TRBJ2-1; D gene ambiguous. Sample: memory CD4+ T cells from PBMCs. The sequence was obtained from a human donor in good health. DNA for the CDR3: TGTGCCAGCCTGGGTTTTCCCAGCTCCTACAATGAGCAGTTCTTC. It specifies CASLGFPSSYNEQFF. Combining the CDR3 with reference TRBV7-2 and TRBJ2-1 gives the whole variable domain GAGVSQSPSNKVTEKGKDVELRCDPISGHTALYWYRQSLGQGLEFLIYFQGNSAPDKSGLPSDRFSAERTGGSVSTLTIQRTQQEDSAVYLCASLGFPSSYNEQFFGPGTRLTVL.